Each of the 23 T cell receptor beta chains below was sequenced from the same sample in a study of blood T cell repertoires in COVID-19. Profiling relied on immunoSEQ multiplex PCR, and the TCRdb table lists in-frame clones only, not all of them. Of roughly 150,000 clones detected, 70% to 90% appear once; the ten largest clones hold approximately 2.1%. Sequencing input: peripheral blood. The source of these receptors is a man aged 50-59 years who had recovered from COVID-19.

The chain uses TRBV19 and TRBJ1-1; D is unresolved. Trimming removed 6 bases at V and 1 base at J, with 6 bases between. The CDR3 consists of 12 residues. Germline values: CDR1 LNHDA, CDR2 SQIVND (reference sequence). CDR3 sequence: CASRAPNTEAFF. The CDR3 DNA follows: TGTGCCAGTAGAGCACCGAACACTGAAGCTTTCTTT. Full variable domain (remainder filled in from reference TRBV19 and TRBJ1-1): DGGITQSPKYLFRKEGQNVTLSCEQNLNHDAMYWYRQDPGQGLRLIYYSQIVNDFQKGDIAEGYSVSREKKESFPLTVTSAQKNPTAFYLCASRAPNTEAFFGQGTRLTVV.

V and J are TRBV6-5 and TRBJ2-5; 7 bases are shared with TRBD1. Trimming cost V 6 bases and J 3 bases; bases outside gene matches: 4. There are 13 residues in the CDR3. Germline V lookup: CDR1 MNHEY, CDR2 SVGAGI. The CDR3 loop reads CASRTTGKETQYF. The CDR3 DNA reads TGTGCCAGCAGAACGACAGGGAAAGAGACCCAGTACTTC.

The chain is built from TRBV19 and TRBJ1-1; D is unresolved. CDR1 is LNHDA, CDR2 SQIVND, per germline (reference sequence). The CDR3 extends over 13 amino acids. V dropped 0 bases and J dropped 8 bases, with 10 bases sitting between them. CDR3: CASSIDKNREAFF. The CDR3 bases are TGTGCCAGTAGTATAGATAAAAACAGAGAAGCTTTCTTT.

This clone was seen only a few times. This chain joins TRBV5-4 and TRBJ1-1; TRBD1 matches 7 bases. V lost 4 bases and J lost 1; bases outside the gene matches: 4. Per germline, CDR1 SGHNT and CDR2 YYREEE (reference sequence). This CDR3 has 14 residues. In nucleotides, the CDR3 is TGTGCCAGCAGCATCGACAGGGAGAACACTGAAGCTTTCTTT. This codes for CASSIDRENTEAFF.

The CDR3 nucleotides read TGTGCCAGCAGCCAGTCCGGGAGAGGGGAGACCCAGTACTTC. Translating gives CASSQSGRGETQYF. The V gene is TRBV7-3, the J gene TRBJ2-5, with D perhaps TRBD2 (6 bases). The CDR3 spans 14 residues. Germline CDR1 is SGHTA and CDR2 is FQGTGA. Trimming took 5 bases from V and 5 from J, leaving 15 bases between them.

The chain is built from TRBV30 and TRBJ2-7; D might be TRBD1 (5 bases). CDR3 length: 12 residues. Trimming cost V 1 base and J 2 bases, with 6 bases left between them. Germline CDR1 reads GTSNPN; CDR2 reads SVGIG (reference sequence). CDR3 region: CAWSETAYEQYF. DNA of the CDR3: TGTGCCTGGAGTGAGACAGCCTACGAGCAGTACTTC.

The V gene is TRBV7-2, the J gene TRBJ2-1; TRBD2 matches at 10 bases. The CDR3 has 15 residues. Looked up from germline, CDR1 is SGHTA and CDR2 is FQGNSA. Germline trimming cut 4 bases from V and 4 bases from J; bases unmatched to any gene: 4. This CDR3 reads CASSSQRGGYNEQFF. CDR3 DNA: TGTGCCAGCAGCTCCCAGCGGGGGGGATACAATGAGCAGTTCTTC.

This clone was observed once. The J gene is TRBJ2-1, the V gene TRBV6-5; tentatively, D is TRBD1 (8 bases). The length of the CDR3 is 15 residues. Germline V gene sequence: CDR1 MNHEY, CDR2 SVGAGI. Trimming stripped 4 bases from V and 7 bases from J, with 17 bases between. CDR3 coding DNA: TGTGCCAGCAGTTCAACAGGGGGGGGAGGGAATGAGCAGTTCTTC. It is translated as CASSSTGGGGNEQFF.

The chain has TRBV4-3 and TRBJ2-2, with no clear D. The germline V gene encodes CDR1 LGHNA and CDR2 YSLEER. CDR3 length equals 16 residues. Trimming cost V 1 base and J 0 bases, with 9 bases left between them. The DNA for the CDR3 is TGCGCCAGCAGCCAAGGGTTGGCTTCGAACACCGGGGAGCTGTTTTTT. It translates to CASSQGLASNTGELFF.

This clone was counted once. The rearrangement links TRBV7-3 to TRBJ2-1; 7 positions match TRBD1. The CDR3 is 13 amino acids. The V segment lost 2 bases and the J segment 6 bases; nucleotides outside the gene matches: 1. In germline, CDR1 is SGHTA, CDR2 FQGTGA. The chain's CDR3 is CASSLQGVNEQFF. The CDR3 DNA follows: TGTGCCAGCAGCTTACAGGGGGTCAATGAGCAGTTCTTC. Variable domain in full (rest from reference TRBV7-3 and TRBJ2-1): GAGVSQTPSNKVTEKGKYVELRCDPISGHTALYWYRQSLGQGPEFLIYFQGTGAADDSGLPNDRFFAVRPEGSVSTLKIQRTERGDSAVYLCASSLQGVNEQFFGPGTRLTVL.

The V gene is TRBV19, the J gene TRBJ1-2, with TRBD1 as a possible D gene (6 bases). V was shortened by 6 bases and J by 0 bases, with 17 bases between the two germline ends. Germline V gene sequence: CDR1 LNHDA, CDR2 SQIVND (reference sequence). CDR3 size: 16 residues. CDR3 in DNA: TGTGCCAGTAGCCACACAGGGATACGAGCTAACTATGGCTACACCTTC. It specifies CASSHTGIRANYGYTF.

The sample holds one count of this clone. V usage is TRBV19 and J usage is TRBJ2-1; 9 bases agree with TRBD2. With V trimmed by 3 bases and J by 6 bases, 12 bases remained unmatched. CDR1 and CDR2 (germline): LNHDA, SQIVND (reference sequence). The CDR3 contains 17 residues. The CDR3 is CASSMILLAGRSNEQFF. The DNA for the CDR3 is TGTGCCAGTAGTATGATCTTGCTAGCGGGAAGGTCCAATGAGCAGTTCTTC.

CDR3 nucleotides: TGTGCCAGCACCGGGGTGGAGGGGCGCCAAGAGACCCAGTACTTC. Its protein product is CASTGVEGRQETQYF. This chain links TRBV6-5 with TRBJ2-5, with a possible D match to TRBD2 (6 bases). The V gene's germline CDR1 is MNHEY and CDR2 SVGAGI. The V and J ends lost 7 bases and 1 base respectively, with 16 bases between them. This CDR3 spans 15 amino acids.

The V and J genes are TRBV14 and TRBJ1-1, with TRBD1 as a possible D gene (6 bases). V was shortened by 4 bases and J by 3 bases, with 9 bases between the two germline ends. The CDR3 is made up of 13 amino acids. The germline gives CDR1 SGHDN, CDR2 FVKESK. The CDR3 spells CASSLQGYTEAFF. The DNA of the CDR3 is TGTGCCAGCAGCCTCCAGGGGTACACTGAAGCTTTCTTT.

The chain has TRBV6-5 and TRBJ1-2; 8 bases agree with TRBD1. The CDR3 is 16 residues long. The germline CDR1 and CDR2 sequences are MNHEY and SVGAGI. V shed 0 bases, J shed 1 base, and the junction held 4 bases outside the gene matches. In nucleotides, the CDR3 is TGTGCCAGCAGTTACTCGAGACAGGGGCTTAACTATGGCTACACCTTC. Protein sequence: CASSYSRQGLNYGYTF.

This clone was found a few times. The CDR3 spells CASSIGGTGNTIYF. The CDR3 DNA is TGCGCCAGCAGCATAGGGGGCACTGGAAACACCATATATTTT. The chain links TRBV5-1 to TRBJ1-3, with 7 bases matching TRBD1. V shed 4 bases, J shed 2 bases, and the junction held 3 bases outside the gene matches. Germline lookup yields CDR1 SGHRS and CDR2 YFSETQ. The CDR3 has 14 amino acids.

The CDR3 nucleotides are TGCGCCAGCCGGGACACCAGCTCTGGAAACACCATATATTTT. Translation gives CASRDTSSGNTIYF. The rearrangement joins TRBV5-1 to TRBJ1-3; D is possibly TRBD1 (6 bases). Germline V CDR1 and CDR2: SGHRS, YFSETQ. V was clipped by 7 bases and J by 0 bases, with 11 bases between them. The CDR3 sequence is 14 residues long.

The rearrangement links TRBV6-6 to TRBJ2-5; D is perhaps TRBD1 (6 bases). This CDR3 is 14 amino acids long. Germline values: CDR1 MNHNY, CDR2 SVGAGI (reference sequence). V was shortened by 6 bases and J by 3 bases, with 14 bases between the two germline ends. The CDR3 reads CASRLGQTKETQYF. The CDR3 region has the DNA TGTGCCAGCAGGTTAGGACAGACAAAAGAGACCCAGTACTTC.

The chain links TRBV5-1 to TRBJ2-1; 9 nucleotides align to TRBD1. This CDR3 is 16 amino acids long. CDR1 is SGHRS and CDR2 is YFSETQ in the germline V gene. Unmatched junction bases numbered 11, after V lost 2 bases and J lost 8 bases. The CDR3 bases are TGCGCCAGCAGCTTAACCCCGGGACAGGGTAGCCATGAGCAGTTCTTC. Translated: CASSLTPGQGSHEQFF.

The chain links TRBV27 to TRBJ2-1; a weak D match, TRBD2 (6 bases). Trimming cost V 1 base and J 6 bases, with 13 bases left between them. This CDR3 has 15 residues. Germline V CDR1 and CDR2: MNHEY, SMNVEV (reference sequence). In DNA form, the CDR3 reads TGTGCCAGCAGTTTATTCCCGGGAGTCCTCAATGAGCAGTTCTTC. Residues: CASSLFPGVLNEQFF.

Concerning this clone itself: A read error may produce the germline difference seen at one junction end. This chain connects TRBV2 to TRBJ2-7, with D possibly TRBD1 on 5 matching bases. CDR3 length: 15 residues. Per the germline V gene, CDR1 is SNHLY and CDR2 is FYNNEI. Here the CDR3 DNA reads TGTGCCAGCAGAGAAGACAGCCTGCACTCCTACGAGCAGTACTTC. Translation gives CASREDSLHSYEQYF.

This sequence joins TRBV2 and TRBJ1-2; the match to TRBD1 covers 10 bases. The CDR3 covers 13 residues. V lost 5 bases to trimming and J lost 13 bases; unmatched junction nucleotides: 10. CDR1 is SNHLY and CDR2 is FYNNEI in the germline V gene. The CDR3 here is CASSYRDRGQTTF. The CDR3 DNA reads TGTGCCAGCAGTTACCGGGACAGGGGTCAGACCACCTTC. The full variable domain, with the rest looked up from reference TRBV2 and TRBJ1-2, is EPEVTQTPSHQVTQMGQEVILRCVPISNHLYFYWYRQILGQKVEFLVSFYNNEISEKSEIFDDQFSVERPDGSNFTLKIRSTKLEDSAMYFCASSYRDRGQTTFGSGTRLTVV.

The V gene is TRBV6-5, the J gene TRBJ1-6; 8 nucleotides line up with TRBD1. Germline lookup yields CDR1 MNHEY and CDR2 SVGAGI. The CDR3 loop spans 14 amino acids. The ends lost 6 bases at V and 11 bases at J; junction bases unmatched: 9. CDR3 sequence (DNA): TGTGCCAGCAGCTCCGACAGGGGTCTGGCACCCCTCCACTTT. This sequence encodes CASSSDRGLAPLHF.